The sequence of this TCR beta chain was determined in a study of identical twins (dated by TCRdb to the mid-2010s). About the full investigation: To test whether fetal clonotypes persist, this study deep-sequenced TCR alpha and beta repertoires from monozygotic twins, from unrelated adults of various ages, and from cord blood. To rule out contamination, the twin experiments were replicated at different times with different library preparation protocols.

For this clonotype: Its antigen is currently not known. Per-base quality was not reported, and no clone a single base away is much larger than it.

Results the study describes overall, beyond this receptor: Compared with coincidental sharing between unrelated individuals, out-of-frame TCR alpha sequences shared between twins showed an excess of sequences with low generation probability. Recombination models systematically underestimated out-of-frame TCR alpha sharing in monozygotic twins but agreed with sharing between unrelated individuals. Fewer insertions were carried by abundant cord blood beta clonotypes; a weaker similar trend was observed in young adult naive repertoires, while no such trend was observed in memory repertoires. Excess twin sharing in beta out-of-frame sequences was weaker because fewer shared sequences lowered the signal-to-noise ratio. Invariant T cells such as MAIT and iNKT could partly confound zero-insertion analyses, though diverse VJ usage argued against this for most clonotypes. Because the same donors could not be followed over many years, conclusions were based on cross-sectional statistical analysis.

All donors were healthy Caucasians. The twin cohort comprised three pairs of female monozygotic twins, all aged about 18 to 30 years. RNA for TCR libraries was isolated from peripheral blood mononuclear cells. Libraries were built with 5' RACE. TCRdb records Illumina HiSeq 2000 as the sequencer. Template switching added a universal primer binding site, and the final cDNA carried a unique molecular identifier that allowed TCR cDNA molecules to be counted accurately. First-strand cDNA for TCR alpha and beta chains was synthesized from specific primers in the conserved constant-segment region. To control for contamination, every cDNA library was double barcoded, receiving both a SMART-Mk sample barcode and Illumina barcodes. TruSeq adapter sequences, together with Illumina sample barcodes, were added in two successive PCR steps. The TCR alpha and beta cDNA libraries were sequenced on the Illumina HiSeq platform using custom primers. As for how the authors treated the data: MiGEC processed the raw reads to extract unique molecular identifiers, while MiXCR was used to determine the CDR3 positions. Recombination models were inferred per individual with the repgenHMM and IGoR tools using an EM algorithm. The analysis of shared clonotypes was done with the tcR package in R, with sharing normalized by the product of cloneset sizes. To study raw recombination without the effects of thymic and clonal selection, out-of-frame nonproductive sequences were analyzed. The raw public reads went through TCRdb reprocessing: fastp at Q25, MiXCR clone calling, in-frame beta chains kept. A single entry per CDR3 protein holds the most common genes and DNA from its merged rows. In this record, the V and J calls reflect TCRdb's handling and not the investigators' own analysis. The sample has about 690,000 distinct CDR3 sequences on record, 20% to 25% of them singletons. Clones ranked in the top ten supply 4.3% of the sample.

CDR1 and CDR2 (MNHEY, SVGEGT) derive from the germline V gene. Trimming removed 5 bases from V and 11 bases from J, leaving 13 bases between the germline ends. Including cysteine and phenylalanine, the CDR3 has 11 amino acids. Only CDR3 DNA remains: 33 bases, in frame from the first base. The data were also submitted as part of a second study, on T cells expressing NK-cell markers. Per that second paper: Three sorted T-cell subsets (CD3+CD56+NKG2C+, CD3+CD56+NKG2C- and CD3+CD56-NKG2C+) from eight donors had their TCR beta-chain repertoires profiled. Seven of the eight sequenced donors were HCMV-seropositive and one was HCMV-seronegative. To restrict sorting to alphabetaTCR-expressing T cells, an anti-gammadeltaTCR antibody was added in several experiments. In a handful of donors, the dominant CD3+CD56+NKG2C+ clonotypes were among the top 10 CD8+ clonotypes and accounted for roughly 1.0-7.5% of CD8+ T cells. Those dominant clonotypes were again the most abundant among CD3+CD56-NKG2C+ cells in four donors, at about 28.3-65%. Whether the expanded NKG2C-expressing T cell clones were specific for HCMV antigens remained unclear. All eight donors whose samples were sequenced were randomly selected healthy volunteers, three of them men and five women. HCMV-specific IgG was detected in serum with a commercial ELISA kit to determine HCMV serostatus. For roughly 6 donors, bulk peripheral blood T-cell repertoires were additionally sequenced from unsorted PBMC. MIGEC was used to demultiplex reads and group reads by UMI, and MiTCR was used to assemble and quantify clonotypes. To exclude erroneous sequences, only TCR cDNA sequences supported by at least two reads were retained. Downstream repertoire analysis used the tcR package, and clonotypes were matched across fractions by CDR3 nucleotide sequence plus V segment. VDJmatch was used to annotate antigen specificity against VDJdb, with one amino acid substitution in CDR3 permitted.

The chain uses TRBV6-2 or TRBV6-3 and TRBJ2-7, with the D gene too uncertain to name. This TCR derives from a woman between 18 and 29 years old in good health. Source material: PBMCs. The CDR3 protein is CASSASVTEYF. The DNA sequence is given as TGTGCCAGCAGTGCATCAGTGACGGAGTACTTC.